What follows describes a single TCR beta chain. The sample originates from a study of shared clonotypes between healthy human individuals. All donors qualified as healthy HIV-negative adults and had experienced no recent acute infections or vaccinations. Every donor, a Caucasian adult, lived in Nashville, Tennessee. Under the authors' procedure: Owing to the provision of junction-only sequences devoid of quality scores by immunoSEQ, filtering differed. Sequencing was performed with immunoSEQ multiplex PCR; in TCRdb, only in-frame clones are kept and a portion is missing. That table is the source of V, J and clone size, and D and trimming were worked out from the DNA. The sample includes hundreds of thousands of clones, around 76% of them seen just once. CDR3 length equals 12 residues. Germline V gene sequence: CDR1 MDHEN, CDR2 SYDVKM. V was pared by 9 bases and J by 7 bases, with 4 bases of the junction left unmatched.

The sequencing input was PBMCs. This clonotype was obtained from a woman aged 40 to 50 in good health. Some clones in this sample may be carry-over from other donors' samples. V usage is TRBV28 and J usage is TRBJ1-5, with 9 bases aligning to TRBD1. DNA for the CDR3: TGTGCCAGTGGGGACAGGGCCCAGCCCCAGCATTTT. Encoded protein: CASGDRAQPQHF.